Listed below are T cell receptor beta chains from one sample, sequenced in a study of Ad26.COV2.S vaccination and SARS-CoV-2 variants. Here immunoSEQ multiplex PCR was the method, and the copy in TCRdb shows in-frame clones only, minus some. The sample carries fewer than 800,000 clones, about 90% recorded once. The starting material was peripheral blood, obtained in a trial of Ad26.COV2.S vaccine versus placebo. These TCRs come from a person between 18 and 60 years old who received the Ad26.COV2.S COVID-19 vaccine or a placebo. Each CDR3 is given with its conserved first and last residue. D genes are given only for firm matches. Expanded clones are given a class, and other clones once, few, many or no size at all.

DNA: TGTGCCAGCAGCGGGACAGGGGGACAGCCCCAGCATTTT; CDR3: CASSGTGGQPQHF; size: NA; V: TRBV7-3; J: TRBJ1-5; D: TRBD1
DNA: TGTGCCAGCAACCGGGACGAGAGGGAGCAGTACTTC; CDR3: CASNRDEREQYF; size: once; V: TRBV2; J: TRBJ2-7; D: NA
DNA: TGTGCCACCAGTGCCCTGAGAGGGATGGACAATGAGCAGTTCTTC; CDR3: CATSALRGMDNEQFF; size: NA; V: TRBV24-1; J: TRBJ2-1; D: NA
DNA: TGTGCCAGCAGCTACGACCCGACGGGGACCCAGTACTTC; CDR3: CASSYDPTGTQYF; size: NA; V: TRBV7-3; J: TRBJ2-5; D: NA
DNA: TGCGCCAGCAGCCTTAGCGTACAGAGCAATCAGCCCCAGCATTTT; CDR3: CASSLSVQSNQPQHF; size: NA; V: TRBV4-1; J: TRBJ1-5; D: NA
DNA: TGTGCCTGGAGCGATGGCACCTATGGCTACACCTTC; CDR3: CAWSDGTYGYTF; size: few; V: TRBV30; J: TRBJ1-2; D: NA
DNA: TGTGCCATCAGGCCGGGACTAGCGCCCGACAATGAGCAGTTCTTC; CDR3: CAIRPGLAPDNEQFF; size: NA; V: TRBV10-3; J: TRBJ2-1; D: TRBD2
DNA: TGTGCCAGCAGTTATTACGGGACTAGCGGCCTCAATGAGCAGTTCTTC; CDR3: CASSYYGTSGLNEQFF; size: NA; V: TRBV6-5; J: TRBJ2-1; D: TRBD2
DNA: TGTGCCAGCAGTTTCGGGACTAGCACAGATACGCAGTATTTT; CDR3: CASSFGTSTDTQYF; size: NA; V: TRBV27; J: TRBJ2-3; D: NA
DNA: TGTGCCAGCAGCCCAGCGATCGACTGGGCCTACAATGAGCAGTTCTTC; CDR3: CASSPAIDWAYNEQFF; size: NA; V: TRBV2; J: TRBJ2-1; D: NA
DNA: TGTGCCAGCACTGACGGGGACTTCCTGGGCTATGGCTACACCTTC; CDR3: CASTDGDFLGYGYTF; size: NA; V: TRBV2; J: TRBJ1-2; D: NA
DNA: TGTGCCAGCTCACCACCGGGGCAGACCATGAACACTGAAGCTTTCTTT; CDR3: CASSPPGQTMNTEAFF; size: NA; V: TRBV18; J: TRBJ1-1; D: NA
DNA: TGTGCCATCAGTGACGGTGAGACCCAGTACTTC; CDR3: CAISDGETQYF; size: NA; V: TRBV10-3; J: TRBJ2-5; D: NA
DNA: TGTGCCAGCAGCCCGCCCCTCGGCTATGGCTACACCTTC; CDR3: CASSPPLGYGYTF; size: NA; V: TRBV12-3/TRBV12-4; J: TRBJ1-2; D: NA
DNA: TGCAGCGTCCGTCCCAGGGCCAGGGAGCTGTTTTTT; CDR3: CSVRPRARELFF; size: NA; V: TRBV29-1; J: TRBJ2-2; D: NA
DNA: TGTGCCAGCAGCATACTCCGCGATACGCAGTATTTT; CDR3: CASSILRDTQYF; size: NA; V: TRBV7-9; J: TRBJ2-3; D: NA
DNA: TGTGCCAGCAGCACCACCGGACAGGGTTACGAGCAGTACTTC; CDR3: CASSTTGQGYEQYF; size: NA; V: TRBV7-2; J: TRBJ2-7; D: TRBD1
DNA: TGCAGTGCTAGTCCCGGGACAGGGGATCAGCCCCAGCATTTT; CDR3: CSASPGTGDQPQHF; size: NA; V: TRBV20-1; J: TRBJ1-5; D: TRBD1
DNA: TGTGCCAGCAGCGTAGCAGAAGGGACAGCCTACGAGCAGTACTTC; CDR3: CASSVAEGTAYEQYF; size: few; V: TRBV9; J: TRBJ2-7; D: TRBD1
DNA: TGCGCCAGCAGCCGGACTGCGAACACTGAAGCTTTCTTT; CDR3: CASSRTANTEAFF; size: NA; V: TRBV4-3; J: TRBJ1-1; D: NA
DNA: TGTGCCAGCAGCTTGGGGGTCGGTCAGCCCCAGCATTTT; CDR3: CASSLGVGQPQHF; size: once; V: TRBV5-4; J: TRBJ1-5; D: NA
DNA: TGTGCCAGCAGCCAATTCACGACGGGACGGGAGACCCAGTACTTC; CDR3: CASSQFTTGRETQYF; size: NA; V: TRBV3-1/TRBV3-2; J: TRBJ2-5; D: NA
DNA: TGTGCCTGGAGTGTAGGCAGTGGGGGCCAGCCCCAGCATTTT; CDR3: CAWSVGSGGQPQHF; size: few; V: TRBV30; J: TRBJ1-5; D: NA
DNA: TGCGCCAGCAGCCCCGGGACAGGTAGTGGAACCTCCAAGGGGCAGTTCTTC; CDR3: CASSPGTGSGTSKGQFF; size: NA; V: TRBV5-1; J: TRBJ2-1; D: TRBD1
DNA: TGTGCCAGCAGCTTAAGCCGGGAGACCCAGTACTTC; CDR3: CASSLSRETQYF; size: NA; V: TRBV7-2; J: TRBJ2-5; D: NA
DNA: TGTGCCAGCAGTGTGCGGGGCCGCTCTGGGGCCAACGTCCTGACTTTC; CDR3: CASSVRGRSGANVLTF; size: NA; V: TRBV2; J: TRBJ2-6; D: NA
DNA: TGTGCCACCAGTGATAGACCCGTAGATGAGCAGTTCTTC; CDR3: CATSDRPVDEQFF; size: NA; V: TRBV24-1; J: TRBJ2-1; D: NA
DNA: TGTGCCACCGAGGGAACAGGGGCTGATGAAAAACTGTTTTTT; CDR3: CATEGTGADEKLFF; size: NA; V: TRBV24-1; J: TRBJ1-4; D: TRBD1
DNA: TGTGCCAGTAGTGGGGGACTACAGAATGAGCAGTTCTTC; CDR3: CASSGGLQNEQFF; size: once; V: TRBV19; J: TRBJ2-1; D: TRBD2
DNA: TGTGCCACCAGTGCGGTCGCCGGGGAGCTGTTTTTT; CDR3: CATSAVAGELFF; size: NA; V: TRBV24-1; J: TRBJ2-2; D: NA
DNA: TGTGCCAGCTCACCACCGAACAGGGGAGGCGGGGAGCTGTTTTTT; CDR3: CASSPPNRGGGELFF; size: NA; V: TRBV18; J: TRBJ2-2; D: NA
DNA: TGTGCCAGCAGCTCAGAAGGAACAGGGGGCGCAGAGCAGTACTTC; CDR3: CASSSEGTGGAEQYF; size: once; V: TRBV7-6; J: TRBJ2-7; D: TRBD1
DNA: TGTGCCAGCAGTCCAATAAATTCACCCCTCCACTTT; CDR3: CASSPINSPLHF; size: many; V: TRBV27; J: TRBJ1-6; D: NA
DNA: TGTGCCAGCAGCTTAGCAGGGTCTGGGAGTGGCTACACCTTC; CDR3: CASSLAGSGSGYTF; size: NA; V: TRBV7-2; J: TRBJ1-2; D: NA
DNA: TGTGCCAGCAGTTCGACAGTAACTAATTCACCCCTCCACTTT; CDR3: CASSSTVTNSPLHF; size: NA; V: TRBV7-9; J: TRBJ1-6; D: NA
DNA: TGTGCCAGCAGCGCCGGGACACCATCTTACGAGCAGTACTTC; CDR3: CASSAGTPSYEQYF; size: NA; V: TRBV9; J: TRBJ2-7; D: NA
DNA: TGTGCCAGCAGCCAGGGACTGGAAGCTTTCTTT; CDR3: CASSQGLEAFF; size: NA; V: TRBV6-2/TRBV6-3; J: TRBJ1-1; D: NA
DNA: TGTGCCAGCTCACCAAGGCGGGACTCCTACGAGCAGTACTTC; CDR3: CASSPRRDSYEQYF; size: once; V: TRBV18; J: TRBJ2-7; D: NA
DNA: TGTGCCAGCATCAACCTGGACACCGGGGAGCTGTTTTTT; CDR3: CASINLDTGELFF; size: NA; V: TRBV2; J: TRBJ2-2; D: NA
DNA: TGTGCCAGCAGTACTCCATACGAGCAGTACTTC; CDR3: CASSTPYEQYF; size: NA; V: TRBV6-5; J: TRBJ2-7; D: NA
DNA: TGTGCCAGCAGCTTAGTGGGGGGTGGGACTGAAGCTTTCTTT; CDR3: CASSLVGGGTEAFF; size: NA; V: TRBV11-2; J: TRBJ1-1; D: NA
DNA: TGTGCCAGCAGTTACCCAGGGTATGATCAGCCCCAGCATTTT; CDR3: CASSYPGYDQPQHF; size: few; V: TRBV6-6; J: TRBJ1-5; D: NA
DNA: TGTGCCACCAGTGACCCAATGGATACGCAGTATTTT; CDR3: CATSDPMDTQYF; size: NA; V: TRBV24-1; J: TRBJ2-3; D: NA
DNA: TGTGCCAGCAGCGTAGGGACCCAAGTCGGGGCCAACGTCCTGACTTTC; CDR3: CASSVGTQVGANVLTF; size: NA; V: TRBV9; J: TRBJ2-6; D: NA
DNA: TGTGCCAGCAGCTTAGGTGGAGAGGCCCAGCATTTT; CDR3: CASSLGGEAQHF; size: NA; V: TRBV11-2; J: TRBJ1-5; D: NA
DNA: TGTGCCAGCTCACCCGCAGGGAGCTACGAGCAGTACTTC; CDR3: CASSPAGSYEQYF; size: NA; V: TRBV18; J: TRBJ2-7; D: NA
DNA: TGTGCCAGCAGCACCACCGGGACAGGGGCTGAAAAACTGTTTTTT; CDR3: CASSTTGTGAEKLFF; size: NA; V: TRBV7-2; J: TRBJ1-4; D: TRBD1
DNA: TGCGCCAGCAGCCAAGATCTGGGGGCCCTCTATGGCTACACCTTC; CDR3: CASSQDLGALYGYTF; size: NA; V: TRBV4-3; J: TRBJ1-2; D: NA
DNA: TGTGCCAGCAGCCTAGCCGGGACGGCGGGAGGAAACACCATATATTTT; CDR3: CASSLAGTAGGNTIYF; size: NA; V: TRBV5-5; J: TRBJ1-3; D: NA
DNA: TGTGCCAGCAGCTTAGTCGGGACAGGAAGGACAGATACGCAGTATTTT; CDR3: CASSLVGTGRTDTQYF; size: NA; V: TRBV7-2; J: TRBJ2-3; D: TRBD1
DNA: TGTGCCAGCAGCGCCCGAGGGGACACCGGGGAGCTGTTTTTT; CDR3: CASSARGDTGELFF; size: NA; V: TRBV9; J: TRBJ2-2; D: NA
DNA: TGTGCCAGCAGTCCAGGGGGCACTGAAGCTTTCTTT; CDR3: CASSPGGTEAFF; size: NA; V: TRBV6-5; J: TRBJ1-1; D: TRBD1
DNA: TGTGCCAGCAGTTTAATGGGTCAGCCCCAGCATTTT; CDR3: CASSLMGQPQHF; size: NA; V: TRBV12-3/TRBV12-4; J: TRBJ1-5; D: NA
DNA: TGTGCCAGCAGTGAAGCTATAGGACAGGGGGGCAGGACTGAAGCTTTCTTT; CDR3: CASSEAIGQGGRTEAFF; size: NA; V: TRBV2; J: TRBJ1-1; D: TRBD1
DNA: TGTGCCAGCAGCTTGAGGAGACACCCAGAAGCTTTCTTT; CDR3: CASSLRRHPEAFF; size: once; V: TRBV7-9; J: TRBJ1-1; D: NA
DNA: TGTGCCAGCAGCAGCCGGGACAACTATAATTCACCCCTCCACTTT; CDR3: CASSSRDNYNSPLHF; size: NA; V: TRBV7-8; J: TRBJ1-6; D: NA
DNA: TGCAGCGTTCAAAGGGGAGAGGGTGGCGAGCAGTACTTC; CDR3: CSVQRGEGGEQYF; size: few; V: TRBV29-1; J: TRBJ2-7; D: NA
DNA: TGTGCCAGCAGCGGAAATCACCAGACCCAGTACTTC; CDR3: CASSGNHQTQYF; size: once; V: TRBV6-6; J: TRBJ2-5; D: NA
DNA: TGTGCCAGCAGCAGAGCGGAAACCTACGAGCAGTACTTC; CDR3: CASSRAETYEQYF; size: NA; V: TRBV21-1; J: TRBJ2-7; D: NA